This T cell receptor (beta chain) was recovered during a study of tumor-infiltrating lymphocytes in glioblastoma multiforme. Findings and caveats of the study: The TCR and somatic mutation analysis included just one glioblastoma patient. RNA-based TCR sequencing may distort clone frequencies, since cells carry unequal TCR transcript numbers.

V dropped 0 bases and J dropped 1 base, with 7 bases sitting between them. CDR1 MNHNY and CDR2 SVGAGI come from the germline V gene (reference sequence). The CDR3 runs to 15 residues. Comment on this clonotype: Its matching antigen is unknown.

TCRB libraries came from RNA via three nested multiplex PCR rounds. TCRdb used MiXCR to reprocess the multiplex PCR reads, holding one entry per CDR3 protein. The sample has 20,000 or so distinct CDR3 sequences, 65% to 75% seen once. The V and J genes are TRBV6-6 and TRBJ1-5; D uncertain. This clonotype was sampled from a male donor with glioblastoma. The sample taken for sequencing was peripheral blood. The CDR3 sequence is CASSYSALSNQPQHF. In DNA, the CDR3 is TGTGCCAGCAGTTACTCCGCGTTAAGCAATCAGCCCCAGCATTTT.